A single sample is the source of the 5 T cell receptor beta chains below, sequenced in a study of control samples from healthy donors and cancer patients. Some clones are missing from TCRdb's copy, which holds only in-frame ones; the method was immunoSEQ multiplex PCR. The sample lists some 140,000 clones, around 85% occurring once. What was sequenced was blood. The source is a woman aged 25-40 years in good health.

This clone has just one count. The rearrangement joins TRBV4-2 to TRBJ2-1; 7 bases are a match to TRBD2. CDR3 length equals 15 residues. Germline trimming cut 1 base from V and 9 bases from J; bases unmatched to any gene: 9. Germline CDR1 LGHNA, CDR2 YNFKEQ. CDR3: CASSQAGGRAGEQFF. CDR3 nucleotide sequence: TGTGCCAGCAGCCAAGCTGGAGGGAGGGCGGGTGAGCAGTTCTTC.

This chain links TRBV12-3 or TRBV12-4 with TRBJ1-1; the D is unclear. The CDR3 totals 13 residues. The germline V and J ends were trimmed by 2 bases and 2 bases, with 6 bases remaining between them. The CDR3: CASSLNSNTEAFF. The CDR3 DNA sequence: TGTGCCAGCAGTTTAAACTCCAACACTGAAGCTTTCTTT.

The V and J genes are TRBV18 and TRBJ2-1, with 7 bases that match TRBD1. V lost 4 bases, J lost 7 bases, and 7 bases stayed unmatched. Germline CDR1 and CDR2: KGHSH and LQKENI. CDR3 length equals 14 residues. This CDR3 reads CASSRDRALNEQFF. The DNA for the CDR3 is TGTGCCAGCTCACGAGACAGGGCATTAAATGAGCAGTTCTTC.

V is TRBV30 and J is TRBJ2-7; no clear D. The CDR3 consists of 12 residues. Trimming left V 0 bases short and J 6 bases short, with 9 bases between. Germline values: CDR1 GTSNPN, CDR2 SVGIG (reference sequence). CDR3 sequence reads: CAWSVGGVEQYF. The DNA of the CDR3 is TGTGCCTGGAGTGTAGGCGGAGTCGAGCAGTACTTC.

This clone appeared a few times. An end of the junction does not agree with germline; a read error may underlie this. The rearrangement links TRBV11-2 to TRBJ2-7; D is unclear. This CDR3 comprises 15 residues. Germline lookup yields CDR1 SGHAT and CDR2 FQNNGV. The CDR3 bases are TGTGCCAGCAGCCTAGAGGTTAGGACGGTCTACGAGCAGTACTTC. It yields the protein CASSLEVRTVYEQYF.